One sample yielded the 18 T cell receptor beta chains listed below, sequenced in a study of identical twins. TCRdb used MiXCR to reprocess the 5' RACE reads, holding one entry per CDR3 protein. The table shows 690,000 or so distinct CDR3 sequences, with 8.5% to 9.5% occurring only once. The sample was also linked to a second study, of yellow fever vaccine responses in identical twins.

The sequenced sample was PBMCs. These receptor sequences come from a young woman in good health.

The rearrangement uses TRBV6-1 and TRBJ1-5; weak D call: TRBD1 (6 bases). This CDR3 is built from 15 residues. CDR1 and CDR2 (germline): MNHNS, SASEGT. Trimming shortened V by 5 bases and J by 0 bases, and 11 bases separated the two germline ends. Here the CDR3 reads CASSPRQDSNQPQHF. In DNA, the CDR3 is TGTGCCAGCAGTCCACGACAGGATAGCAATCAGCCCCAGCATTTT.

This clonotype was counted between two and nine times. The chain recombines TRBV7-9 with TRBJ2-7; no firm D call. The CDR3 runs 10 residues. The germline V gene encodes CDR1 SEHNR and CDR2 FQNEAQ (reference sequence). The CDR3 bases are TGTGCTACCGATACCTACGAGCAGTACTTC. It encodes CATDTYEQYF.

The J gene is TRBJ1-5, the V gene TRBV7-8; TRBD1 aligns across 7 bases. The CDR3 runs to 16 residues. CDR1 is SGHVS and CDR2 is FQNEAQ in the germline V gene. V lost 5 bases to trimming and J lost 0 bases; unmatched junction nucleotides: 7. Here the CDR3 reads CASSNEGAVSNQPQHF. The CDR3 nucleotides read TGTGCCAGCAGCAACGAGGGGGCAGTTAGCAATCAGCCCCAGCATTTT.

This clonotype showed up just a few times. CDR3 in amino acids: CASGYKGINQPQHF. The CDR3 DNA is TGTGCCAGCGGCTATAAAGGGATAAATCAGCCCCAGCATTTT. The V gene is TRBV6-5, the J gene TRBJ1-5; D ambiguous. The CDR3 extends over 14 amino acids. The V end lost 8 bases, the J end lost 4 bases, and 15 bases lay between the germline ends. Per germline, CDR1 MNHEY and CDR2 SVGAGI.

In this sample, this clonotype turned up many times. The chain has TRBV5-1 and TRBJ2-3; the match to TRBD2 covers 14 bases. Trimming removed 4 bases from V and 5 bases from J; junction bases left unmatched: 3. The CDR3 covers 15 residues. Germline CDR1 and CDR2: SGHRS and YFSETQ. The CDR3 DNA is TGCGCCAGCAGCCCGGGACTAGCGGGGGTAGATACGCAGTATTTT. Its translation: CASSPGLAGVDTQYF.

The genes are TRBV6-6 and TRBJ2-7; D not resolved. Germline assignment: CDR1 MNHNY and CDR2 SVGAGI (reference sequence). The CDR3 consists of 13 residues. The V end was cut by 5 bases, the J end by 2 bases, with 10 bases between. CDR3 in DNA: TGTGCCAGCAGTCGGACCCAGACCTACGAGCAGTACTTC. This gives the protein CASSRTQTYEQYF.

The chain is built from TRBV12-3 or TRBV12-4 and TRBJ2-1; D tentatively reads TRBD1 or TRBD2 (5 bases each). The CDR3 covers 16 residues. V lost 2 bases, J lost 2 bases, and 13 bases lay in between. CDR3 DNA sequence: TGTGCCAGCAGTTTATTGGGACGGCTTCCCTACAATGAGCAGTTCTTC. Its translation is CASSLLGRLPYNEQFF.

V and J are TRBV5-6 and TRBJ2-3; D unclear. Trimming left V 2 bases short and J 6 bases short, with 19 bases between. Germline CDR1 is SGHDT and CDR2 is YYEEEE. CDR3 length: 16 amino acids. CDR3 sequence (DNA): TGTGCCAGCAGCTTCCTAGGGTTGGTACCACAGGATACGCAGTATTTT. Its protein is CASSFLGLVPQDTQYF.

There are many counts of this clonotype. This sequence joins TRBV12-3 or TRBV12-4 and TRBJ2-3; the D is unclear. V was clipped by 7 bases and J by 2 bases, with 13 bases between them. The CDR3 contains 14 residues. As DNA, the CDR3 is TGTGCCAGCATTGGTCGGCCGTTCACAGATACGCAGTATTTT. Its protein is CASIGRPFTDTQYF.

J is TRBJ2-3 and V is TRBV7-9; 15 nucleotides line up with TRBD2. V trimming: 5 bases; J trimming: 1 base; junction bases outside the gene matches: 4. CDR1 and CDR2 from the germline V gene are SEHNR and FQNEAQ (reference sequence). The CDR3 has 17 residues. The chain's CDR3 is CASSPRTSGRGTDTQYF. In DNA form, the CDR3 reads TGTGCCAGCAGCCCGCGGACTAGCGGGAGGGGCACAGATACGCAGTATTTT.

This clonotype was seen a handful of times. The chain employs TRBV28 and TRBJ2-2; tentatively, D is TRBD2 (5 bases). CDR3 size: 14 residues. The V gene's germline CDR1 is MDHEN and CDR2 SYDVKM. V was shortened by 8 bases and J by 1 base, with 11 bases between the two germline ends. CDR3 region: CASLLAGNTGELFF. The CDR3 bases are TGTGCCAGCCTTCTCGCGGGGAACACCGGGGAGCTGTTTTTT.

The rearrangement links TRBV28 to TRBJ2-2; D gene unclear. There are 16 residues in the CDR3. CDR1 and CDR2 (germline): MDHEN, SYDVKM. V lost 7 bases to trimming and J lost 1 base, with 16 bases between them. The CDR3 loop reads CASILGPRLNTGELFF. Here the CDR3 DNA reads TGTGCCAGCATCCTCGGGCCCAGATTGAACACCGGGGAGCTGTTTTTT.

J is TRBJ2-5 and V is TRBV12-3 or TRBV12-4; 13 bases agree with TRBD2. Trimming removed 7 bases from V and 5 bases from J; junction bases left unmatched: 7. This CDR3 spans 15 amino acids. The CDR3 protein is CASTLTSGGWETQYF. The CDR3 DNA reads as TGTGCCAGCACCTTGACTAGCGGGGGGTGGGAGACCCAGTACTTC.

This chain joins TRBV20-1 and TRBJ2-1, with no clear D. CDR1 DFQATT and CDR2 SNEGSKA come from the germline V gene (reference sequence). The CDR3 spans 12 residues. V was cut by 3 bases and J by 6 bases, with 9 bases left in between. The CDR3 region is CSASFEINEQFF. DNA of the CDR3: TGCAGTGCTAGCTTTGAAATCAATGAGCAGTTCTTC.

The sample holds a few counts of this clonotype. The chain recombines TRBV6-1 with TRBJ2-2; 11 nucleotides line up with TRBD2. The V gene's germline CDR1 is MNHNS and CDR2 SASEGT. The CDR3 sequence is 15 residues long. V gave up 6 bases and J gave up 6 bases; unmatched junction bases: 6. This CDR3 reads CASSLGTSGPGELFF. The CDR3 region has the DNA TGTGCCAGCAGCCTTGGGACTAGCGGACCCGGGGAGCTGTTTTTT.

This clonotype was seen many times. The chain joins TRBV7-2 to TRBJ2-7; D might be TRBD1 or TRBD2, each matching 6 bases. The CDR3 is 14 amino acids. V was cut by 1 base and J by 2 bases, with 9 bases left in between. CDR1 and CDR2 from the germline V gene are SGHTA and FQGNSA. The CDR3 here is CASSLGGAPYEQYF. CDR3 nucleotide sequence: TGTGCCAGCAGCTTAGGGGGGGCCCCCTACGAGCAGTACTTC.

This clonotype was detected a few times. The rearrangement joins TRBV20-1 to TRBJ2-2, with D uncertain. Germline V gives CDR1 DFQATT, CDR2 SNEGSKA (reference sequence). Between the trimmed V and J ends, which lost 2 bases and 1 base, there was a span of 5 bases. The CDR3 runs to 13 residues. The chain's CDR3 is CSARNRNTGELFF. CDR3 DNA: TGCAGTGCTAGAAACAGGAACACCGGGGAGCTGTTTTTT.

This clonotype was seen a few times. The chain links TRBV7-2 to TRBJ2-7; TRBD2 aligns across 14 bases. The V gene end was trimmed by 5 bases and the J gene end by 2 bases; junction bases not matched to a gene: 8. The CDR3 runs to 17 residues. Per the germline V gene, CDR1 is SGHTA and CDR2 is FQGNSA. CDR3 protein: CASSTGTSGSKPYEQYF. The CDR3 nucleotides are TGTGCCAGCAGCACTGGGACTAGCGGGAGTAAACCCTACGAGCAGTACTTC.